Sequencing of this T cell receptor (beta chain) was carried out in a study of blood T cell repertoires in COVID-19. The germline CDR1 and CDR2 sequences are MNHGY and SAAAGT. The CDR3 is 12 residues long. Trimming shortened V by 9 bases and J by 3 bases, and 12 bases separated the two germline ends. TCRdb's copy holds only in-frame clones and misses some; the assay was immunoSEQ multiplex PCR. Here the sample spans around 340,000 clones, approximately 89% being singletons. The Seattle site enrolled patients during active infection and followed them longitudinally. This chain connects TRBV6-8 to TRBJ2-7, with D possibly matching TRBD1 (7 bases). The sample taken for sequencing was peripheral blood. This clonotype originated in a woman in her sixties with COVID-19, enrolled during active disease. The CDR3 DNA follows: TGTGCCAGGTGCGGGGACAGCTACGAGCAGTACTTC. As protein: CARCGDSYEQYF.